This T cell receptor beta chain came from a study of Graves' ophthalmopathy and Graves' hyperthyroidism. Germline V lookup: CDR1 SQVTM, CDR2 ANQGSEA. The CDR3 has 13 residues. V was pared by 6 bases and J by 10 bases, with 8 bases of the junction left unmatched. Patients with other autoimmune diseases, uncontrolled infections, pregnancy or lactation were excluded. The study, taken as a whole, reports: Most expanded clonotypes in thyroid above 0.001 frequency also showed up in blood.

This clonotype came up many times. Antigen: not known. Transcripts of RNA were the source for amplifying TCR beta CDR3 regions. The library came from an HTBI-primed first-round RT-PCR and a second-round multiplex PCR. From the multiplex PCR reads, TCRdb called clonotypes with MiXCR, one entry per CDR3 protein. The sample records 200,000 to 250,000 distinct CDR3 sequences, about 22% being singletons. Sequencing was done on a sample of peripheral blood. This TCR was sampled from a woman in her fifties or sixties with Graves' ophthalmopathy. The V and J genes are TRBV29-1 and TRBJ1-6, with TRBD1 matching over 8 bases. CDR3 sequence: CSVMTGAGSPLHF. The DNA for the CDR3 is TGCAGCGTGATGACAGGGGCAGGATCACCCCTCCACTTT.